The source of this TCR beta chain is a study of CDR3 diversity in severe acne. TCRdb reprocessed the PCR reads with MiXCR, giving one entry per CDR3 protein. Counted here are fewer than 90,000 distinct CDR3 sequences, around 47% occurring once; the ten biggest clones make up around 10%. The CDR3 sequence is 15 residues long. Germline CDR1 and CDR2: SGHKS and YYEKEE (reference sequence). V lost 1 base to trimming and J lost 10 bases, with 15 bases between them. In this sample, this clonotype turned up many times. The V and J genes are TRBV5-5 and TRBJ1-6; TRBD1 might be the D (6 bases). The source material was blood. This clonotype originated in a male donor with severe acne vulgaris. The CDR3 sequence is CASSLYGGAGSPLHF. The CDR3 bases are TGTGCCAGCAGCTTGTATGGGGGCGCGGGATCACCCCTCCACTTT. The whole variable domain, filled in from reference TRBV5-5 and TRBJ1-6, reads DAGVTQSPTHLIKTRGQQVTLRCSPISGHKSVSWYQQVLGQGPQFIFQYYEKEERGRGNFPDRFSARQFPNYSSELNVNALLLGDSALYLCASSLYGGAGSPLHFGNGTRLTVT.